This T cell receptor (beta chain) was identified in a study of PD-1 blockade in classical Hodgkin lymphoma. Study at large: Every 2 weeks, patients got 3 mg/kg intravenous nivolumab. Study-wide findings and caveats: The drivers behind the repertoire differences, possibly disease activity or prior therapy, remain undefined. Reported findings placed baseline TCR diversity lower in newly diagnosed patients (compared with healthy donors).

Brentuximab vedotin exposure varied, and every patient relapsed after autologous stem cell transplantation. CDR3 length: 15 residues. Germline V gene lookup returns CDR1 MNHEY and CDR2 SMNVEV (reference sequence). The ends lost 5 bases at V and 3 bases at J; junction bases unmatched: 8. Method: immunoSEQ multiplex PCR; TCRdb's copy keeps in-frame clones and lacks some. The sample shows approximately 26,000 clones, roughly three quarters of them seen only once. This clone was detected a few times. What it binds is not known. The sample was peripheral blood mononuclear cells (PBMCs), taken at baseline. The clonotype comes from a human donor with classical Hodgkin lymphoma. This chain connects TRBV27 to TRBJ2-5; 8 bases are a match to TRBD1. CDR3: CASSRLDRVEETQYF. The DNA for the CDR3 is TGTGCCAGCAGTCGATTGGACAGGGTAGAAGAGACCCAGTACTTC.